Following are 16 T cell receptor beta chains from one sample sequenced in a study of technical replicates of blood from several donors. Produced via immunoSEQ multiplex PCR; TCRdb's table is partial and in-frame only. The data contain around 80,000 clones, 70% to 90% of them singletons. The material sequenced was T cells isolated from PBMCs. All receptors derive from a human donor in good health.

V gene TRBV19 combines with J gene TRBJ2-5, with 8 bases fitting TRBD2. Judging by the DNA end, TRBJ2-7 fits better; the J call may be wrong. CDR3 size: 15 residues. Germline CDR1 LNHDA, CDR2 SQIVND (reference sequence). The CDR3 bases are TGTGCCAGTAGTTCCCGTATAGCGGGACGGTCCGAGCAGTACTTC. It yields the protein CASSSRIAGRSEQYF.

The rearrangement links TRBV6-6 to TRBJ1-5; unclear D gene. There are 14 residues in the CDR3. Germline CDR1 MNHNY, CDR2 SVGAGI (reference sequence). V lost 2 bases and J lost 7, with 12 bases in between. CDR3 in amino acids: CASSYDIRRQPQHF. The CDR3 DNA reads TGTGCCAGCAGTTACGACATCCGCCGACAGCCCCAGCATTTT.

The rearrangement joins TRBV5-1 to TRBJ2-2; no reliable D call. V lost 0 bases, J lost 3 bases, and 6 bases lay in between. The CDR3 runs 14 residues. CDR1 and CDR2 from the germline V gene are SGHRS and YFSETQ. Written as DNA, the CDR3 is TGCGCCAGCAGCTTGGAATCGGACACCGGGGAGCTGTTTTTT. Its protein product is CASSLESDTGELFF. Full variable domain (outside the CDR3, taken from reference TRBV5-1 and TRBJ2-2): KAGVTQTPRYLIKTRGQQVTLSCSPISGHRSVSWYQQTPGQGLQFLFEYFSETQRNKGNFPGRFSGRQFSNSRSEMNVSTLELGDSALYLCASSLESDTGELFFGEGSRLTVL.

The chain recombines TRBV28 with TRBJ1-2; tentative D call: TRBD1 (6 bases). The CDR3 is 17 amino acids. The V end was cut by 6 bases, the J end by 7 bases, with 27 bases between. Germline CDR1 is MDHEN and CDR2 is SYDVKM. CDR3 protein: CASSPTPPGHPGGGYTF. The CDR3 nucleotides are TGTGCCAGCAGCCCCACCCCCCCGGGACATCCGGGAGGTGGCTACACCTTC.

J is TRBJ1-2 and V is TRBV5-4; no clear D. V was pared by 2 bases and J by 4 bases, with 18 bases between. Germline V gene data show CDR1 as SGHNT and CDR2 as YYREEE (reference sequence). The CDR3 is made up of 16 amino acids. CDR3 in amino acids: CASSLGRPGTIYGYTF. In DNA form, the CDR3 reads TGTGCCAGCAGCTTAGGTCGTCCGGGAACCATCTATGGCTACACCTTC. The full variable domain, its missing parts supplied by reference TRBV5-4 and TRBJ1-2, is ETGVTQSPTHLIKTRGQQVTLRCSSQSGHNTVSWYQQALGQGPQFIFQYYREEENGRGNFPPRFSGLQFPNYSSELNVNALELDDSALYLCASSLGRPGTIYGYTFGSGTRLTVV.

CDR3 nucleotides: TGTGCCAGTAGACGGGGCTACAATGAGCAGTTCTTC. Protein: CASRRGYNEQFF. The chain recombines TRBV25-1 with TRBJ2-1, with D perhaps TRBD2 (5 bases). This CDR3 has 12 residues. CDR1 is MGHDK and CDR2 is SYGVNS in the germline V gene. Between the trimmed V and J ends, which lost 9 bases and 3 bases, there was a span of 9 bases.

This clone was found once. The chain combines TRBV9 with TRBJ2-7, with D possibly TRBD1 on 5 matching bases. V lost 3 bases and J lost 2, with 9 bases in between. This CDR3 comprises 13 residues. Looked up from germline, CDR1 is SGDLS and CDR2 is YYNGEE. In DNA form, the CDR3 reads TGTGCCAGCAGCGAGGACACCGCCTACGAGCAGTACTTC. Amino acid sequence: CASSEDTAYEQYF.

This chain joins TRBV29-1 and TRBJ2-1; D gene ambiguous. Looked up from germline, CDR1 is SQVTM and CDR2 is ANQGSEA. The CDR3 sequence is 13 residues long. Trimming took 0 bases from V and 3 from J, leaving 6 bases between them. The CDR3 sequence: CSVEDQIYNEQFF. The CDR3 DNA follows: TGCAGCGTTGAAGATCAAATCTACAATGAGCAGTTCTTC.

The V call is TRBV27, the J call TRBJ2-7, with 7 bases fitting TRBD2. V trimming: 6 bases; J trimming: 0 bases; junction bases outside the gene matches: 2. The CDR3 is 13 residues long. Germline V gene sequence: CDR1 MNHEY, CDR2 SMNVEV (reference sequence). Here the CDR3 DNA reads TGTGCCAGCAGGGGGGGGGTCTCCTACGAGCAGTACTTC. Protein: CASRGGVSYEQYF.

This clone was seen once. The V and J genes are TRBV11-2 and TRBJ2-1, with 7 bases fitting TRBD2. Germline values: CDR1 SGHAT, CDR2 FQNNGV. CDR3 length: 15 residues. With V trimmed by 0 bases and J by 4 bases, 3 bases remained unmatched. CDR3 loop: CASSLDSGLYNEQFF. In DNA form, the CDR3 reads TGTGCCAGCAGCTTAGATAGCGGGCTATACAATGAGCAGTTCTTC.

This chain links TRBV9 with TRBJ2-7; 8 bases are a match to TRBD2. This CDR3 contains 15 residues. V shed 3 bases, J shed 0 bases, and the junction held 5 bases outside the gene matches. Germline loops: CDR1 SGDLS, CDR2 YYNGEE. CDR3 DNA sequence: TGTGCCAGCAGCGCCGGGGGACTAGACTCCTACGAGCAGTACTTC. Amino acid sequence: CASSAGGLDSYEQYF.

CDR3 protein: CASSSTTGIYEQYF. Here the CDR3 DNA reads TGTGCCAGCAGCTCCACGACAGGGATATACGAGCAGTACTTC. The gene calls are TRBV6-6 and TRBJ2-7; 7 bases match TRBD1. Germline CDR1 MNHNY, CDR2 SVGAGI (reference sequence). Trimming cost V 6 bases and J 4 bases; bases outside gene matches: 9. The CDR3 covers 14 residues.

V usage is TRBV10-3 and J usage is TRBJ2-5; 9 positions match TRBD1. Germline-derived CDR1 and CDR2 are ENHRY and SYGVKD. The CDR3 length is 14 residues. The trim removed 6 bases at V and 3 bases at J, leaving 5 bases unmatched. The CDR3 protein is CAIRGDREKETQYF. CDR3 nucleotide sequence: TGTGCCATCAGGGGGGACAGGGAAAAAGAGACCCAGTACTTC.

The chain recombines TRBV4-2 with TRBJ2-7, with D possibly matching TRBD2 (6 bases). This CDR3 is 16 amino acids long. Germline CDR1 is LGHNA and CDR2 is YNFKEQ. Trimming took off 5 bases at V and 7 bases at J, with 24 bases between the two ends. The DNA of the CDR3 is TGTGCCAGCAGCGACTCGATCCGGGACCCTCGGGGGGAGCAGTACTTC. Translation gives CASSDSIRDPRGEQYF.

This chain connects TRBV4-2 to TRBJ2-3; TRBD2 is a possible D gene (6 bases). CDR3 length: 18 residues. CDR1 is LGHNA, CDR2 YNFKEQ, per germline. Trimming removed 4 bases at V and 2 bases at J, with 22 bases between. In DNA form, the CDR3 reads TGTGCCAGCAGCCCCGGGGTCGAGTTGCGGGGTCTCACAGATACGCAGTATTTT. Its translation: CASSPGVELRGLTDTQYF.

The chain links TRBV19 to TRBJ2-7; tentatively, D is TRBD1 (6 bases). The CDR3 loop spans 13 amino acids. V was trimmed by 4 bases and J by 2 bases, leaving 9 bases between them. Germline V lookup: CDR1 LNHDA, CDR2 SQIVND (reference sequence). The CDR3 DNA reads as TGTGCCAGTAGTAGTGGGACAACCTACGAGCAGTACTTC. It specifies CASSSGTTYEQYF. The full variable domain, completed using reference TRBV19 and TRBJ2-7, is DGGITQSPKYLFRKEGQNVTLSCEQNLNHDAMYWYRQDPGQGLRLIYYSQIVNDFQKGDIAEGYSVSREKKESFPLTVTSAQKNPTAFYLCASSSGTTYEQYFGPGTRLTVT.